These 28 T cell receptor beta chains were sequenced from one sample in a study of T cells in Graves' hyperthyroidism and ophthalmopathy. The investigators amplified TCR beta CDR3 regions from RNA transcripts. The HTBI primer set was used in a first-round RT-PCR of the TCR CDR3. TCRdb reprocessed the multiplex PCR reads via MiXCR and lists one record per CDR3 protein. Of about 560,000 distinct CDR3 sequences listed, around 45% were seen once; the top ten hold roughly 8.2%. The sequencing sample was made of peripheral blood or thyroid tissue (not recorded which). Source of these receptors: a woman aged 18 to 35 with Graves' hyperthyroidism.

In DNA form, the CDR3 reads TGTGCCAGCAGAGGGGGGGCCACAGATACGCAGTATTTT. Translated, it gives CASRGGATDTQYF. The chain recombines TRBV9 with TRBJ2-3, with D perhaps matching TRBD2 (7 bases). The V end was cut by 5 bases, the J end by 2 bases, with 9 bases between. Germline loops: CDR1 SGDLS, CDR2 YYNGEE. The CDR3 length is 13 residues.

This chain joins TRBV12-3 or TRBV12-4 and TRBJ2-7; D remains unclear. This CDR3 is 12 amino acids long. The V end lost 7 bases, the J end lost 6 bases, and 13 bases lay between the germline ends. The CDR3 DNA reads as TGTGCCAGCATAGGGTGGACGTCCGAGCAGTACTTC. Its protein is CASIGWTSEQYF.

The chain carries TRBV2 and TRBJ2-2; possibly TRBD2 for D (5 bases). V was pared by 6 bases and J by 3 bases, with 14 bases between. Germline V lookup: CDR1 SNHLY, CDR2 FYNNEI. The CDR3 extends over 15 amino acids. The CDR3 is CASSPRGEYTGELFF. The DNA for the CDR3 is TGTGCCAGCAGCCCGCGTGGGGAGTACACCGGGGAGCTGTTTTTT.

This clonotype was seen repeatedly, ten times or more. This rearrangement joins TRBV19 to TRBJ1-2; D is undetermined. CDR1 is LNHDA, CDR2 SQIVND, per germline (reference sequence). This CDR3 spans 13 amino acids. Trimming pared 3 bases from V and 7 bases from J, leaving 12 bases between. CDR3 loop: CASSIGRIRGYTF. CDR3 coding DNA: TGTGCCAGTAGTATTGGGCGTATACGTGGCTACACCTTC.

The rearrangement uses TRBV11-2 and TRBJ1-1; a possible D gene is TRBD1 (5 bases). The germline gives CDR1 SGHAT, CDR2 FQNNGV. There are 13 residues in the CDR3. The V end lost 8 bases, the J end lost 3 bases, and 13 bases lay between the germline ends. CDR3 in amino acids: CASRQGAYTEAFF. The DNA of the CDR3 is TGTGCCAGCCGGCAGGGCGCCTACACTGAAGCTTTCTTT.

This clonotype has only a few counts. Germline and junction disagree at one end, which may indicate a read error. This chain connects TRBV15 to TRBJ1-6, with D possibly matching TRBD1 (6 bases). This CDR3 has 14 residues. Germline V lookup: CDR1 LNHNV, CDR2 YYDKDF (reference sequence). CDR3 amino acids: CAASRGSENSPLHF. In DNA, the CDR3 is TGTGCCGCCAGCAGGGGCTCGGAAAATTCACCCCTCCACTTT.

This clonotype occurred once. The chain couples TRBV7-6 to TRBJ2-7, with 8 bases identical to TRBD2. The germline gives CDR1 SGHVS, CDR2 FNYEAQ. The J segment lost 0 bases and the V segment lost 5 bases, leaving 15 bases of the junction unmatched. The CDR3 runs 18 residues. CDR3 in amino acids: CASSGILTPSGYSYEQYF. CDR3 nucleotide sequence: TGTGCCAGCAGCGGAATTTTGACACCTAGCGGGTACTCCTACGAGCAGTACTTC.

The chain is built from TRBV10-3 and TRBJ1-1, with TRBD1 matching 7 bases. CDR1 and CDR2 from the germline V gene are ENHRY and SYGVKD. There are 13 residues in the CDR3. Trimming cost V 10 bases and J 2 bases; bases outside gene matches: 7. CDR3 nucleotides: TGTGCCAACGGACAGGCCGTCAACACTGAAGCTTTCTTT. It specifies CANGQAVNTEAFF.

This clonotype was seen many times. V and J are TRBV10-3 and TRBJ1-1, with D unclear. V shed 6 bases and J shed 1 base, with 9 bases lying between them. This CDR3 is built from 13 residues. Germline V CDR1 and CDR2: ENHRY, SYGVKD. CDR3 bases: TGTGCCATCAGGCCAGACCAGAACACTGAAGCTTTCTTT. Translating it yields CAIRPDQNTEAFF.

Worth noting for this clonotype: With a much larger clone just one base away, this may be a read error. The CDR3 DNA follows: TGTGCCAGCAGAGGACTAGCGGGAGTAGCCCAGCACTTC. This sequence encodes CASRGLAGVAQHF. V gene TRBV10-3 combines with J gene TRBJ2-5, with 13 bases aligning to TRBD2. Germline-derived CDR1 and CDR2 are ENHRY and SYGVKD. The CDR3 is 13 amino acids.

The chain couples TRBV7-2 to TRBJ1-6; no definite D call. Germline V lookup: CDR1 SGHTA, CDR2 FQGNSA. The CDR3 has 13 amino acids. V was cut by 11 bases and J by 7 bases, with 15 bases left in between. The CDR3 here is CAWSAWMNSPLHF. CDR3 in DNA: TGTGCCTGGAGTGCATGGATGAATTCACCCCTCCACTTT.

This clonotype was detected a few times. A clone one base away is much larger, so this may be a read error. The chain joins TRBV12-3 or TRBV12-4 to TRBJ1-4; no clear D gene. The CDR3 length is 13 residues. Trimming shortened V by 6 bases and J by 0 bases, and 5 bases separated the two germline ends. Written as DNA, the CDR3 is TGTGCCAGCAGCGGGTCAACTAATGAAAAACTGTTTTTT. Its translation: CASSGSTNEKLFF.

The chain employs TRBV4-1 and TRBJ1-5, with 7 nucleotides matching TRBD1. Germline lookup yields CDR1 MGHRA and CDR2 YSYEKL. The CDR3 spans 17 residues. The V segment lost 0 bases and the J segment 4 bases; nucleotides outside the gene matches: 9. The CDR3 sequence: CASSQDRSRGLNQPQHF. The CDR3 DNA is TGCGCCAGCAGCCAAGATCGAAGCAGGGGGTTAAATCAGCCCCAGCATTTT.

This clonotype has more than one count but fewer than ten. This sequence joins TRBV20-1 and TRBJ2-7; a possible D gene is TRBD2 (6 bases). CDR1 and CDR2 (germline): DFQATT, SNEGSKA (reference sequence). The CDR3 spans 12 residues. With 5 bases removed from V and 2 bases from J, the gap between germline ends came to 10 bases. The CDR3 loop is CSAGDFTYEQYF. CDR3 DNA sequence: TGCAGTGCTGGGGACTTCACCTACGAGCAGTACTTC.

The chain uses TRBV7-2 and TRBJ1-2; perhaps TRBD1 as D (5 bases). CDR3 length: 14 residues. Germline lookup yields CDR1 SGHTA and CDR2 FQGNSA. The V end lost 5 bases, the J end lost 4 bases, and 14 bases lay between the germline ends. The CDR3 coding sequence is TGTGCCAGCAGCGCCATAGCGGGGGGCTATGGCTACACCTTC. Encoded protein: CASSAIAGGYGYTF.

This clonotype was detected ten times or more. The chain is built from TRBV10-3 and TRBJ2-2; 9 bases are shared with TRBD2. The germline CDR1 and CDR2 sequences are ENHRY and SYGVKD. The CDR3 is 15 residues long. Trimming at V came to 4 bases and at J to 0 bases, leaving 0 bases not matched to a gene. Written as DNA, the CDR3 is TGTGCCATCAGTGGGACTAGCGCGAACACCGGGGAGCTGTTTTTT. This translates into CAISGTSANTGELFF.

V usage is TRBV5-1 and J usage is TRBJ1-2, with 9 bases aligning to TRBD1. CDR1 SGHRS and CDR2 YFSETQ come from the germline V gene. Trimming removed 3 bases from V and 4 bases from J; junction bases left unmatched: 10. The CDR3 runs to 16 residues. CDR3 sequence reads: CASSSTGTGIRYGYTF. The CDR3 region has the DNA TGCGCCAGCAGCTCGACCGGGACAGGGATTCGCTATGGCTACACCTTC. Combining the CDR3 with reference TRBV5-1 and TRBJ1-2 gives the whole variable domain KAGVTQTPRYLIKTRGQQVTLSCSPISGHRSVSWYQQTPGQGLQFLFEYFSETQRNKGNFPGRFSGRQFSNSRSEMNVSTLELGDSALYLCASSSTGTGIRYGYTFGSGTRLTVV.

This clonotype was seen a few times. V gene TRBV7-9 combines with J gene TRBJ2-7; 8 positions match TRBD2. V lost 5 bases, J lost 4 bases, and 10 bases stayed unmatched. The CDR3 totals 15 residues. The germline V gene encodes CDR1 SEHNR and CDR2 FQNEAQ (reference sequence). The CDR3 DNA follows: TGTGCCAGCAGCCGCCAGCGGGAGTTAAGGTACGAGCAGTACTTC. This translates into CASSRQRELRYEQYF.

This clonotype came up a few times. CDR3: CATSRETGSYEQYF. The CDR3 DNA is TGTGCCACCAGCAGAGAGACAGGCTCCTACGAGCAGTACTTC. The chain has TRBV15 and TRBJ2-7; D perhaps matches TRBD1 (6 bases). The V end was cut by 0 bases, the J end by 0 bases, with 6 bases between. Germline CDR1 reads LNHNV; CDR2 reads YYDKDF (reference sequence). This CDR3 has 14 residues. Supplemented by reference TRBV15 and TRBJ2-7, the full variable domain reads DAMVIQNPRYQVTQFGKPVTLSCSQTLNHNVMYWYQQKSSQAPKLLFHYYDKDFNNEADTPDNFQSRRPNTSFCFLDIRSPGLGDTAMYLCATSRETGSYEQYFGPGTRLTVT.

The gene calls are TRBV24-1 and TRBJ1-1; tentatively, D is TRBD1 (6 bases). There are 12 residues in the CDR3. Germline V gives CDR1 KGHDR, CDR2 SFDVKD. Trimming shortened V by 1 base and J by 12 bases, and 11 bases separated the two germline ends. CDR3 bases: TGTGCCACCAGTGATTTAAGGGGGACGCCTTTCTTT. Its protein is CATSDLRGTPFF.

This clonotype was recorded at least ten times. The rearrangement links TRBV20-1 to TRBJ2-2, with D possibly being TRBD1 (5 bases). This CDR3 is built from 14 residues. V lost 2 bases to trimming and J lost 1 base, with 8 bases between them. CDR1 is DFQATT, CDR2 SNEGSKA, per germline (reference sequence). CDR3 sequence reads: CSARRQGNTGELFF. As DNA, the CDR3 is TGCAGTGCTAGACGGCAGGGGAACACCGGGGAGCTGTTTTTT.

This clonotype was counted between two and nine times. V and J are TRBV12-3 or TRBV12-4 and TRBJ1-2; D may be TRBD1 (6 bases). Deletions cut 6 bases from V and 8 bases from J, with 16 bases between. CDR3 size: 13 residues. CDR3 residues: CASSPGALGGYTF. In nucleotides, the CDR3 is TGTGCCAGCAGCCCAGGGGCGCTCGGCGGCTACACCTTC.

At least ten counts were recorded for this clonotype. The genes are TRBV24-1 and TRBJ1-5, with D possibly matching TRBD1 (6 bases). This CDR3 has 16 amino acids. Germline CDR1 and CDR2: KGHDR and SFDVKD. V lost 3 bases, J lost 4 bases, and 15 bases lay in between. CDR3 DNA: TGTGCCACCAGTGATGTGACAGGAAACCGTAATCAGCCCCAGCATTTT. Protein: CATSDVTGNRNQPQHF.

This clonotype has only a few counts. The gene calls are TRBV2 and TRBJ2-7, with TRBD1 matching over 7 bases. Germline assignment: CDR1 SNHLY and CDR2 FYNNEI. V lost 9 bases and J lost 7; bases outside the gene matches: 15. This CDR3 has 14 amino acids. The CDR3 nucleotides are TGTGCCAGTCGGTACGACAGGGTATTTCGGGAGCAGTACTTC. Translation: CASRYDRVFREQYF.

This clonotype was seen a handful of times. The chain couples TRBV20-1 to TRBJ2-7, with D perhaps matching TRBD1 (5 bases). CDR1 and CDR2 from the germline V gene are DFQATT and SNEGSKA (reference sequence). V shed 1 base and J shed 4 bases, with 14 bases lying between them. The CDR3 runs to 14 residues. CDR3 region: CSARAQAKEYEQYF. CDR3 in DNA: TGCAGTGCTAGAGCACAGGCTAAGGAATACGAGCAGTACTTC.

This rearrangement joins TRBV7-3 to TRBJ2-7, with D possibly matching TRBD2 (5 bases). CDR1 is SGHTA, CDR2 FQGTGA, per germline. The CDR3 is made up of 12 amino acids. V lost 5 bases, J lost 6 bases, and 11 bases lay in between. The chain's CDR3 is CASSQEAGEQYF. CDR3 nucleotide sequence: TGTGCCAGCAGCCAAGAGGCGGGCGAGCAGTACTTC.

This clonotype has more than one count but fewer than ten. The chain employs TRBV7-8 and TRBJ1-4; D might be TRBD1 (5 bases). With 5 bases removed from V and 2 bases from J, the gap between germline ends came to 15 bases. Germline CDR1 and CDR2: SGHVS and FQNEAQ. The CDR3 is 16 residues long. The CDR3 nucleotides read TGTGCCAGCAGCCCGGAGGCAGGGCGGACTAATGAAAAACTGTTTTTT. The encoded protein is CASSPEAGRTNEKLFF.

This clonotype was counted only a few times. The chain links TRBV24-1 to TRBJ1-5; 8 bases are shared with TRBD1. Germline CDR1 and CDR2: KGHDR and SFDVKD. The CDR3 consists of 17 residues. The V gene end was trimmed by 2 bases and the J gene end by 2 bases; junction bases not matched to a gene: 7. CDR3 sequence reads: CATSDSRTGYGNQPQHF. The CDR3 DNA reads as TGTGCCACCAGTGATTCCCGGACAGGGTACGGCAATCAGCCCCAGCATTTT.